A selection of T cell receptor beta chains follows, all from one sample in a study of T cell responses to AZD1222 COVID-19 vaccine. Assay used: immunoSEQ multiplex PCR; TCRdb lists only in-frame clones, some missing. The sample holds tens of thousands of clones, about 78% seen once. The sequencing used peripheral blood, collected on day 0 of AZD1222 vaccination. The receptors were gathered from an adult in good health. CDR3s include the opening cysteine and the closing phenylalanine or tryptophan. The D gene is left open where the match is weak. The size of a clone is reported for some rows only, either as once, few or many, or as a class for expanded clones.

size	J	D	V	DNA	CDR3
once	TRBJ2-6	TRBD1	TRBV19	TGTGCCAGTAGTAGGACAGGGGACTCTGGGGCCAACGTCCTGACTTTC	CASSRTGDSGANVLTF
few	TRBJ2-7	TRBD1	TRBV7-2	TGTGCCAGCAGTTCCAGGGGGCTAGAGCAGTACTTC	CASSSRGLEQYF
-	TRBJ2-7	-	TRBV27	TGTGCCAGCGGCCGGGGGAGCTCCTACGAGCAGTACTTC	CASGRGSSYEQYF
few	TRBJ2-7	-	TRBV6-5	TGTGCCAGCAGTTACCTTGGGGCCGTGGACGAGCAGTACTTC	CASSYLGAVDEQYF
few	TRBJ2-3	-	TRBV28	TGTGCCAGCAGTCAATCGCGGGTCACGCAGTATTTT	CASSQSRVTQYF
few	TRBJ1-1	-	TRBV7-9	TGTGCCAGCAGCTTAGTAAGTATTGGGAGAACTGAAGCTTTCTTT	CASSLVSIGRTEAFF
-	TRBJ2-2	-	TRBV11-3	TGTGCCAGCAGCCCCGGGGACCACACCGGGGAGCTGTTTTTT	CASSPGDHTGELFF
few	TRBJ2-7	TRBD1	TRBV19	TGTGCCACCCTATCCCCGGACAGGGGTGACGAGCAGTACTTC	CATLSPDRGDEQYF
-	TRBJ2-3	TRBD2	TRBV18	TGTGCCAGCTCACCACCAGCGGGAGGTGGGTCGCCACATACGCAGTATTTT	CASSPPAGGGSPHTQYF
-	TRBJ2-1	TRBD2	TRBV29-1	TGCAGCGTCGGCGGGGGAGCCTCCTACAATGAGCAGTTCTTC	CSVGGGASYNEQFF
-	TRBJ2-7	-	TRBV3-1/TRBV3-2	TGTGCCAGCAGTTACCGTCCCTACGAGCAGTACTTC	CASSYRPYEQYF
-	TRBJ2-1	-	TRBV5-1	TGCGCCAGCAGCTTGGATGGGGGATACAATGAGCAGTTCTTC	CASSLDGGYNEQFF
-	TRBJ2-5	TRBD2	TRBV10-2	TGCGCCAGCAGTAATAGCGGGAGGGCCTCTGAGGAGACCCAGTACTTC	CASSNSGRASEETQYF
-	TRBJ2-7	-	TRBV2	TGTGCCAGCAGTGAACAGGGAGCCTACGAGCAGTACTTC	CASSEQGAYEQYF
-	TRBJ1-4	-	TRBV29-1	TGCAGCGTTGAAGGGGGCAGGGCTGGGGAAAAACTGTTTTTT	CSVEGGRAGEKLFF
-	TRBJ2-7	-	TRBV18	TGTGCCAGCTCACGGGGCCAGAACCCCCACGAGCAGTACTTC	CASSRGQNPHEQYF
once	TRBJ2-4	-	TRBV20-1	TGCAGTTCTAGGGCCAAAAACATTCAGTACTTC	CSSRAKNIQYF
-	TRBJ1-5	TRBD1	TRBV30	TGTGCCTGGGACGGACAGGGAGTTAATCAGCCCCAGCATTTT	CAWDGQGVNQPQHF
-	TRBJ1-4	TRBD1	TRBV10-2	TGCGCCAGTTCACAGGGGCCCCATGAAAAACTGTTTTTT	CASSQGPHEKLFF
-	TRBJ2-2	-	TRBV23-1	TGCGCCAGCAGTCGGGGCGGGGAGCTGTTTTTT	CASSRGGELFF
-	TRBJ2-2	-	TRBV5-1	TGCGCCAGCAATGGGGGCTGGGGTACCGGGGAGCTGTTTTTT	CASNGGWGTGELFF
few	TRBJ2-2	TRBD2	TRBV4-3	TGCGCCAGCAGCCAAGAAAGGGTAAATAGCGGGACTGCTTACACCGGGGAGCTGTTTTTT	CASSQERVNSGTAYTGELFF
-	TRBJ2-3	-	TRBV25-1	TGTGCCAGCAGGGCGCACACAGATACGCAGTATTTT	CASRAHTDTQYF